This T cell receptor beta chain was obtained from a study of CD8+ T cells in alopecia areata. At the level of the study: The drug, tofacitinib, lasted 6 to 18 months, followed by 6 months off drug.

Samples from alopecia areata patients were lesional scalp punch biopsies and peripheral blood. PBMCs served as the source from which CD4+ and CD8+ T cells were sorted. Once RNA had been extracted, it was reverse transcribed into cDNA to act as the sequencing template. Some clones are missing from TCRdb's copy, which holds only in-frame ones; the method was immunoSEQ multiplex PCR. This table has 130,000 to 150,000 clones, approximately 50% appearing once. With 7 bases removed from V and 0 bases from J, the gap between germline ends came to 21 bases. Germline V gene lookup returns CDR1 SQVTM and CDR2 ANQGSEA. CDR3 length: 17 residues.

The chain uses TRBV29-1 and TRBJ2-2; D may be TRBD1 (7 bases). The receptor was derived from a human donor with alopecia areata. This material consisted of CD4+ T cells sorted from blood, taken at week 0. The CDR3 coding sequence is TGCAGCGCTGCGGGACAGCCCGCCATTTCGAACACCGGGGAGCTGTTTTTT. Translating gives CSAAGQPAISNTGELFF.